These 20 T cell receptor beta chains were sequenced from one sample in a study of cytomegalovirus exposure and HLA in healthy donors. The PCR employed 60 Vbeta primers together with 13 Jbeta primers. This table comes from immunoSEQ multiplex PCR, and its TCRdb copy is limited to in-frame clones, with some not included. The table shows around 160,000 clones, with 68% occurring only once. Sequenced material: PBMCs. These receptors all come from a man aged 45-65 years in good health and CMV-seronegative.

There are a few counts of this clone. J is TRBJ1-5 and V is TRBV19; 10 nucleotides align to TRBD1. The CDR3 is made up of 16 amino acids. Unmatched junction bases numbered 3, after V lost 4 bases and J lost 0 bases. Germline V gives CDR1 LNHDA, CDR2 SQIVND (reference sequence). The CDR3 reads CASSTGQGISNQPQHF. For the CDR3, the DNA is TGTGCCAGTAGTACGGGACAGGGGATTAGCAATCAGCCCCAGCATTTT.

This sequence joins TRBV19 and TRBJ1-1; perhaps TRBD1 as D (6 bases). Per germline, CDR1 LNHDA and CDR2 SQIVND (reference sequence). V lost 3 bases and J 4 bases, leaving 12 bases between the germline ends. The CDR3 has 14 residues. This CDR3 reads CASSIATGLTEAFF. The CDR3 bases are TGTGCCAGTAGTATCGCCACAGGGCTCACTGAAGCTTTCTTT.

This clone was recorded a few times. V gene TRBV5-1 combines with J gene TRBJ2-7; tentatively, D is TRBD2 (6 bases). The V gene lost 1 base and the J gene lost 6 bases, with 17 bases spanning the gap. Germline V gene lookup returns CDR1 SGHRS and CDR2 YFSETQ. CDR3 size: 15 residues. DNA for the CDR3: TGCGCCAGCAGCTTGATCGGGACTGGTACTGTCGAGCAGTACTTC. This translates into CASSLIGTGTVEQYF.

This sequence joins TRBV28 and TRBJ2-7; D is perhaps TRBD1 (5 bases). The CDR3 runs to 13 residues. Trimming took off 4 bases at V and 2 bases at J, with 9 bases between the two ends. Germline assignment: CDR1 MDHEN and CDR2 SYDVKM. For the CDR3, the DNA is TGTGCCAGCAGTTCAGGGCCCACCTACGAGCAGTACTTC. This sequence encodes CASSSGPTYEQYF.

The chain has TRBV2 and TRBJ1-5; possibly TRBD1 for D (6 bases). The germline V gene encodes CDR1 SNHLY and CDR2 FYNNEI. The ends were cut back, 11 bases at V and 6 bases at J, with 20 bases in the middle. CDR3 size: 14 residues. CDR3 coding DNA: TGTGCCGTAAAGGGCAGGGGCAGGGGTCAGCCCCAGCATTTT. Protein sequence: CAVKGRGRGQPQHF.

The chain recombines TRBV28 with TRBJ1-1; possibly TRBD1 for D (5 bases). Trimming took off 1 base at V and 7 bases at J, with 10 bases between the two ends. This CDR3 has 13 residues. Germline CDR1 and CDR2: MDHEN and SYDVKM. The CDR3 region has the DNA TGTGCCAGCAGTTTATCGGCAGGGATTGAAGCTTTCTTT. Encoded protein: CASSLSAGIEAFF.

The V gene is TRBV9, the J gene TRBJ2-7; tentatively, D is TRBD2 (7 bases). Germline CDR1 reads SGDLS; CDR2 reads YYNGEE. Trimming took 3 bases from V and 7 from J, leaving 14 bases between them. The CDR3 runs to 13 residues. Here the CDR3 DNA reads TGTGCCAGCAGCGGAGGGAGGGGGGGTGAGCAGTACTTC. As protein: CASSGGRGGEQYF.

The chain has TRBV11-2 and TRBJ2-7, with TRBD2 matching over 12 bases. Germline lookup yields CDR1 SGHAT and CDR2 FQNNGV. J gave up 2 bases and V 0 bases, and 5 bases lay outside the gene matches. The CDR3 extends over 17 amino acids. The CDR3 sequence is CASSLDGGLAGTYEQYF. In nucleotides, the CDR3 is TGTGCCAGCAGCTTAGATGGAGGACTAGCGGGGACCTACGAGCAGTACTTC.

This chain uses TRBV6-1 with TRBJ1-2; D unresolved. Deletions cut 1 base from V and 2 bases from J, with 11 bases between. Per the germline V gene, CDR1 is MNHNS and CDR2 is SASEGT. This CDR3 contains 15 residues. The CDR3 DNA follows: TGTGCCAGCAGTGAAGGAGAGTTGGGCAACTATGGCTACACCTTC. Translation gives CASSEGELGNYGYTF.

The chain is built from TRBV6-6 and TRBJ2-2, with 7 bases fitting TRBD1. Germline values: CDR1 MNHNY, CDR2 SVGAGI (reference sequence). J lost 2 bases, V lost 6 bases, and 6 bases had no gene match. The CDR3 runs 15 residues. As DNA, the CDR3 is TGTGCCAGCAGAAACAGGGGAACCAACACCGGGGAGCTGTTTTTT. Protein sequence: CASRNRGTNTGELFF.

The J gene is TRBJ1-1, the V gene TRBV19; no definite D call. This CDR3 is 14 amino acids long. The germline CDR1 and CDR2 sequences are LNHDA and SQIVND (reference sequence). The V and J ends lost 3 bases and 7 bases respectively, with 15 bases between them. The CDR3 nucleotides are TGTGCCAGTAGTATTCGGAGGGCAGCGTTTGAAGCTTTCTTT. This sequence encodes CASSIRRAAFEAFF.

The chain joins TRBV7-9 to TRBJ1-4; 8 bases line up with TRBD1. The V segment lost 0 bases and the J segment 6 bases; nucleotides outside the gene matches: 3. This CDR3 contains 15 residues. Per the germline V gene, CDR1 is SEHNR and CDR2 is FQNEAQ (reference sequence). This CDR3 is CASSLAGQGDEKLFF. The CDR3 DNA is TGTGCCAGCAGCTTAGCCGGACAGGGAGATGAAAAACTGTTTTTT.

The gene calls are TRBV7-2 and TRBJ2-7; possible D gene TRBD2, 6 bases. The CDR3 has 16 residues. From germline, CDR1 is SGHTA and CDR2 FQGNSA. Trimming removed 1 base at V and 0 bases at J, with 13 bases between. CDR3 sequence (DNA): TGTGCCAGCAGCTTAGGAGTTGGGGGGAACTCCTACGAGCAGTACTTC. It is translated as CASSLGVGGNSYEQYF.

In DNA form, the CDR3 reads TGTGCCAGCAGCTTAATTGGAGCGAGCACAGATACGCAGTATTTT. Its protein is CASSLIGASTDTQYF. This chain connects TRBV11-2 to TRBJ2-3, with unresolved D. The CDR3 totals 15 residues. Trimming cost V 2 bases and J 0 bases, with 9 bases left between them. In germline, CDR1 is SGHAT, CDR2 FQNNGV.

This sequence joins TRBV5-4 and TRBJ1-5, with D maybe TRBD1 (6 bases). The CDR3 length is 15 residues. The germline V gene encodes CDR1 SGHNT and CDR2 YYREEE (reference sequence). The V end was cut by 0 bases, the J end by 4 bases, with 11 bases between. The CDR3 DNA follows: TGTGCCAGCAGCTTGGGGGGACAACTTAATCAGCCCCAGCATTTT. Amino acid sequence: CASSLGGQLNQPQHF.

The gene calls are TRBV6-1 and TRBJ2-7; tentatively, D is TRBD2 (6 bases). Looked up from germline, CDR1 is MNHNS and CDR2 is SASEGT. V lost 11 bases and J 9 bases, leaving 20 bases between the germline ends. CDR3 length: 12 residues. The CDR3 loop is CAAGTAFLGQYF. In DNA form, the CDR3 reads TGTGCCGCCGGGACTGCCTTCCTCGGGCAGTACTTC.

The rearrangement joins TRBV25-1 to TRBJ1-1; 10 bases line up with TRBD1. Trimming at V came to 3 bases and at J to 6 bases, leaving 10 bases not matched to a gene. Germline lookup yields CDR1 MGHDK and CDR2 SYGVNS. The CDR3 runs to 16 residues. The CDR3, as DNA: TGTGCCAGCAGTGAGGGACAGGGGCGAACAAGGTCTGAAGCTTTCTTT. The encoded protein is CASSEGQGRTRSEAFF.

The chain links TRBV4-3 to TRBJ2-3; 10 bases match TRBD2. The V gene's germline CDR1 is LGHNA and CDR2 YSLEER. The CDR3 spans 16 residues. With 0 bases clipped from V and 6 bases from J, the junction kept 6 bases outside the gene matches. Here the CDR3 reads CASSQDKRGGWDTQYF. The CDR3 nucleotides read TGCGCCAGCAGCCAAGATAAGCGGGGGGGCTGGGATACGCAGTATTTT.

The chain links TRBV27 to TRBJ1-1; 7 nucleotides agree with TRBD1. CDR1 is MNHEY, CDR2 SMNVEV, per germline (reference sequence). This CDR3 spans 13 amino acids. Unmatched junction bases numbered 3, after V lost 2 bases and J lost 6 bases. The CDR3 loop reads CASSLGQVAEAFF. Written as DNA, the CDR3 is TGTGCCAGCAGTTTAGGACAGGTGGCTGAAGCTTTCTTT.

The chain links TRBV5-5 to TRBJ1-2; D possibly corresponds to TRBD1 (6 bases). Per germline, CDR1 SGHKS and CDR2 YYEKEE (reference sequence). This CDR3 spans 16 amino acids. Trimming shortened V by 4 bases and J by 0 bases, and 16 bases separated the two germline ends. This CDR3 reads CASSRETGPSNYGYTF. The CDR3 bases are TGTGCCAGCAGCCGAGAGACAGGACCATCTAACTATGGCTACACCTTC.